The clone carrying this T cell receptor (beta chain) was found a few times. Its antigen is not known. The record originates from a study of T-cell reconstitution after alpha-beta-depleted transplantation in children. The CDR3 is made up of 16 amino acids. The V segment lost 0 bases and the J segment 9 bases; nucleotides outside the gene matches: 8. General study results and limits: T-cell numbers and diversity one year post-transplant derived largely from freshly generated T cells. By about two months after transplant, alpha-beta T cells reportedly arose from several hundred graft clones that had expanded.

TCRbeta library preparation incorporated unique molecular identifiers. Via MiXCR, TCRdb re-called the PCR reads, giving one row per CDR3 protein. The sample records approximately 630,000 distinct CDR3 sequences, around 12% being singletons. The receptor was derived from a girl aged 2 to 9 with congenital amegakaryocytic thrombocytopenia, due to receive a stem cell transplant. Sequencing used PBMCs, obtained before TCRalphabeta/CD19-depleted stem cell transplant. V is TRBV12-3 or TRBV12-4 and J is TRBJ2-1; 10 positions agree with TRBD2. The CDR3 DNA sequence: TGTGCCAGCAGTTTAGCTGGCCTAGCGGGAGAAGGTGAGCAGTTCTTC. This translates into CASSLAGLAGEGEQFF.